Each of the 9 T cell receptor beta chains below was sequenced from the same sample in a study of response to subunit inactivated influenza vaccine. TCRdb passed the RT-PCR reads through MiXCR, listing each CDR3 protein once. Of about 700,000 distinct CDR3 sequences listed, 14% are singletons. Sequenced here: PBMCs from blood, sampled 14 to 15 days before vaccination. These receptors were obtained from a man aged 50 or older who received an inactivated influenza vaccine.

The J gene is TRBJ2-2, the V gene TRBV10-3, with 12 bases fitting TRBD2. The CDR3 runs to 17 residues. CDR1 is ENHRY and CDR2 is SYGVKD in the germline V gene. The trim removed 5 bases at V and 3 bases at J, leaving 7 bases unmatched. DNA for the CDR3: TGTGCCATCAGTCTAGGACTAGCGGGGACCTACACCGGGGAGCTGTTTTTT. Protein sequence: CAISLGLAGTYTGELFF.

This clonotype was detected many times. The chain combines TRBV12-3 or TRBV12-4 with TRBJ1-4; D ambiguous. The CDR3 is 13 residues long. Trimming pared 2 bases from V and 5 bases from J, leaving 6 bases between. CDR3 DNA: TGTGCCAGCAGTTTAAACCAAAATGAAAAACTGTTTTTT. As protein: CASSLNQNEKLFF.

The chain couples TRBV3-1 to TRBJ2-2; the D is unclear. In germline, CDR1 is LGHDT, CDR2 YNNKEL (reference sequence). The germline V and J ends were trimmed by 2 bases and 6 bases, with 7 bases remaining between them. CDR3 size: 13 residues. CDR3: CASSQTYAGELFF. CDR3 nucleotides: TGTGCCAGCAGCCAAACTTACGCCGGGGAGCTGTTTTTT.

This clonotype turned up a few times. This chain connects TRBV20-1 to TRBJ2-5; either TRBD1 or TRBD2 may fit D (5 bases each). This CDR3 spans 12 amino acids. The germline gives CDR1 DFQATT, CDR2 SNEGSKA (reference sequence). Trimming removed 6 bases from V and 5 bases from J, with 13 bases in between. CDR3 DNA sequence: TGCAGTGCGCTCCAGGGACCGGAGACCCAGTACTTC. This sequence encodes CSALQGPETQYF.

The rearrangement uses TRBV25-1 and TRBJ2-1, with D possibly matching TRBD2 (6 bases). CDR1 is MGHDK, CDR2 SYGVNS, per germline. V lost 3 bases to trimming and J lost 11 bases, with 17 bases between them. There are 14 residues in the CDR3. The CDR3 here is CASSDPRAGGQQFF. CDR3 nucleotides: TGTGCCAGCAGTGATCCTCGAGCGGGTGGGCAGCAGTTCTTC.

A few counts support this clonotype. The gene calls are TRBV7-2 and TRBJ2-7, with D unresolved. The CDR3 spans 15 residues. Germline values: CDR1 SGHTA, CDR2 FQGNSA. The V gene lost 1 base and the J gene lost 3 bases, with 13 bases spanning the gap. The CDR3 nucleotides are TGTGCCAGCAGCTTAGTTGGCGGAAACGTCTACGAGCAGTACTTC. Its translation: CASSLVGGNVYEQYF. The full variable domain, completed using reference TRBV7-2 and TRBJ2-7, is GAGVSQSPSNKVTEKGKDVELRCDPISGHTALYWYRQSLGQGLEFLIYFQGNSAPDKSGLPSDRFSAERTGGSVSTLTIQRTQQEDSAVYLCASSLVGGNVYEQYFGPGTRLTVT.

The genes are TRBV4-3 and TRBJ2-2, with 8 bases lining up with TRBD1. CDR3 length equals 17 residues. The V segment lost 4 bases and the J segment 6 bases; nucleotides outside the gene matches: 13. Per germline, CDR1 LGHNA and CDR2 YSLEER. Here the CDR3 DNA reads TGCGCCAGCAGCCGCCAGAGTCAGGGGGCGCGGGCCGGGGAGCTGTTTTTT. It yields the protein CASSRQSQGARAGELFF.

The table lists this clonotype with a few counts. The rearrangement joins TRBV12-3 or TRBV12-4 to TRBJ2-1; 7 bases match TRBD2. CDR3 length equals 15 residues. Unmatched junction bases numbered 12, after V lost 6 bases and J lost 7 bases. CDR3 amino acids: CASSSRDYQWNEQFF. CDR3 in DNA: TGTGCCAGCAGCTCCCGGGACTATCAGTGGAATGAGCAGTTCTTC.

This chain joins TRBV29-1 and TRBJ2-7; 8 positions match TRBD1. Per the germline V gene, CDR1 is SQVTM and CDR2 is ANQGSEA. The V gene end was trimmed by 7 bases and the J gene end by 3 bases; junction bases not matched to a gene: 8. The CDR3 covers 13 residues. This chain's CDR3 is CSAKQGAFYEQYF. CDR3 bases: TGCAGCGCAAAGCAGGGGGCTTTCTACGAGCAGTACTTC.